Shown below are 26 T cell receptor beta chains from a single sample sequenced in a study of T cells in Graves' hyperthyroidism and ophthalmopathy. The CDR3 regions of TCR beta were amplified from RNA transcripts. The TCR CDR3 first-round RT-PCR relied on the HTBI primer set. TCRdb redid the calling of the multiplex PCR reads with MiXCR, one entry per CDR3 protein. The data show around 450,000 distinct CDR3 sequences, roughly 15% seen once. Sequenced material: blood. All receptors come from a woman under 30 with Graves' hyperthyroidism.

V is TRBV5-1 and J is TRBJ2-7; D is tentatively TRBD1 or TRBD2 (5 bases each). CDR3 length equals 13 residues. Trimming shortened V by 4 bases and J by 5 bases, and 13 bases separated the two germline ends. Per the germline V gene, CDR1 is SGHRS and CDR2 is YFSETQ. CDR3 residues: CASSLRLGDEQYF. The DNA for the CDR3 is TGCGCCAGCAGCCTAAGACTGGGGGACGAGCAGTACTTC. Supplemented by reference TRBV5-1 and TRBJ2-7, the full variable domain reads KAGVTQTPRYLIKTRGQQVTLSCSPISGHRSVSWYQQTPGQGLQFLFEYFSETQRNKGNFPGRFSGRQFSNSRSEMNVSTLELGDSALYLCASSLRLGDEQYFGPGTRLTVT.

This clonotype was recorded many times. The chain is built from TRBV4-1 and TRBJ1-1, with TRBD1 as a possible D gene (5 bases). The CDR3 totals 15 residues. Germline V gene data show CDR1 as MGHRA and CDR2 as YSYEKL. The V end was cut by 6 bases, the J end by 4 bases, with 18 bases between. The CDR3 spells CASRQSTIRGTEAFF. CDR3 nucleotides: TGCGCCAGCAGACAATCGACTATAAGGGGCACTGAAGCTTTCTTT.

This clonotype has just a few counts. This chain connects TRBV6-1 to TRBJ1-2; possible D gene TRBD1, 6 bases. Trimming took off 7 bases at V and 8 bases at J, with 17 bases between the two ends. Per the germline V gene, CDR1 is MNHNS and CDR2 is SASEGT. This CDR3 region has 13 residues. The CDR3 protein is CASTVSGAYGYTF. The CDR3, as DNA: TGTGCCAGCACCGTTTCAGGGGCCTACGGCTACACCTTC.

This clonotype was seen repeatedly, ten times or more. This chain connects TRBV19 to TRBJ2-3, with D tentatively TRBD2 (7 bases). The germline V gene encodes CDR1 LNHDA and CDR2 SQIVND (reference sequence). The length of the CDR3 is 14 residues. Trimming took 2 bases from V and 7 from J, leaving 13 bases between them. The DNA for the CDR3 is TGTGCCAGTAGTATACGGGGGGCCGGATATACGCAGTATTTT. Amino acids: CASSIRGAGYTQYF.

This clonotype was seen repeatedly, ten times or more. J is TRBJ2-7 and V is TRBV6-1, with a weak D call TRBD2 (5 bases). This CDR3 has 14 amino acids. Trimming shortened V by 8 bases and J by 6 bases, and 20 bases separated the two germline ends. CDR1 is MNHNS and CDR2 is SASEGT in the germline V gene. CDR3 protein: CASSIREGSSEQYF. In nucleotides, the CDR3 is TGTGCCAGCTCAATAAGAGAAGGGAGCTCCGAGCAGTACTTC.

The chain uses TRBV5-6 and TRBJ1-4, with TRBD1 matching 12 bases. The CDR3 is 18 residues long. Unmatched junction bases numbered 14, after V lost 4 bases and J lost 7 bases. CDR1 SGHDT and CDR2 YYEEEE come from the germline V gene. The CDR3 DNA reads TGTGCCAGCAGCCCTGATACCGGGACAGGGGGCGGTAGTGAAAAACTGTTTTTT. This sequence encodes CASSPDTGTGGGSEKLFF.

This clonotype was found many times. V and J are TRBV7-2 and TRBJ1-1, with D hard to call. The germline CDR1 and CDR2 sequences are SGHTA and FQGNSA. The V and J ends lost 10 bases and 5 bases respectively, with 17 bases between them. This CDR3 contains 13 residues. This CDR3 reads CATRPVPTTEAFF. CDR3 sequence (DNA): TGTGCCACTCGTCCAGTTCCTACTACTGAAGCTTTCTTT.

The CDR3 DNA is TGTGCCAGCAGTTTTCTAGCGGGAGGAAACACCGGGGAGCTGTTTTTT. Translation: CASSFLAGGNTGELFF. The genes are TRBV12-3 or TRBV12-4 and TRBJ2-2; 11 nucleotides align to TRBD2. The CDR3 length is 16 residues. V lost 3 bases to trimming and J lost 2 bases; unmatched junction nucleotides: 2.

A few counts support this clonotype. V is TRBV5-4 and J is TRBJ2-5; a weak D match, TRBD2 (5 bases). The last part of the DNA fits TRBJ2-1 better; the J call may be wrong. CDR1 is SGHNT, CDR2 YYREEE, per germline (reference sequence). The length of the CDR3 is 14 residues. This CDR3 is CASSLTRGEETQFF. The CDR3 region has the DNA TGTGCCAGCAGCTTGACCCGGGGTGAGGAGACCCAGTTCTTC.

This clonotype came up many times. The J gene is TRBJ1-1, the V gene TRBV7-2, with 7 bases matching TRBD1. The CDR3 is 15 amino acids. The germline CDR1 and CDR2 sequences are SGHTA and FQGNSA. The V and J ends lost 5 bases and 1 base, in that order; junction bases with no gene match: 7. CDR3: CASSPPRQGNTEAFF. Written as DNA, the CDR3 is TGTGCCAGCAGCCCACCGAGACAGGGGAACACTGAAGCTTTCTTT.

This clonotype has just a few counts. V usage is TRBV7-6 and J usage is TRBJ2-7, with D possibly being TRBD2 (6 bases). This CDR3 contains 14 residues. Germline CDR1 SGHVS, CDR2 FNYEAQ. V lost 4 bases to trimming and J lost 6 bases, with 16 bases between them. The CDR3 nucleotides are TGTGCCAGCAGCTACGACAAGGCTAGCGCCGAGCAGTACTTC. Amino acid sequence: CASSYDKASAEQYF.

This chain uses TRBV24-1 with TRBJ1-4; the D is unclear. The CDR3 loop spans 15 amino acids. CDR1 and CDR2 from the germline V gene are KGHDR and SFDVKD. V lost 3 bases to trimming and J lost 7 bases, with 14 bases between them. CDR3 amino acids: CATSDPGGSSEKLFF. The CDR3 coding sequence is TGTGCCACCAGTGATCCAGGAGGCTCGAGTGAAAAACTGTTTTTT.

This clonotype was counted ten times or more. This rearrangement joins TRBV4-1 to TRBJ2-5, with D hard to call. Trimming pared 0 bases from V and 0 bases from J, leaving 8 bases between. CDR1 MGHRA and CDR2 YSYEKL come from the germline V gene. This CDR3 spans 15 amino acids. CDR3 DNA sequence: TGCGCCAGCAGCCAAGATCTCGGCCACCAAGAGACCCAGTACTTC. Its translation: CASSQDLGHQETQYF.

This clonotype occurred a few times. The chain recombines TRBV19 with TRBJ2-1, with 9 bases matching TRBD1. The germline CDR1 and CDR2 sequences are LNHDA and SQIVND (reference sequence). The trim removed 3 bases at V and 2 bases at J, leaving 2 bases unmatched. The CDR3 runs to 15 residues. The CDR3 coding sequence is TGTGCCAGTAGTATTGGGACAGGGACCTACAATGAGCAGTTCTTC. Amino acid sequence: CASSIGTGTYNEQFF.

The chain employs TRBV29-1 and TRBJ1-3; D gene ambiguous. Germline V gene sequence: CDR1 SQVTM, CDR2 ANQGSEA. V was trimmed by 4 bases and J by 0 bases, leaving 10 bases between them. The CDR3 spans 14 residues. CDR3: CSVAAALSGNTIYF. The CDR3 nucleotides read TGCAGCGTTGCAGCAGCACTCTCTGGAAACACCATATATTTT.

This clonotype was seen repeatedly, ten times or more. V and J are TRBV29-1 and TRBJ1-1; D unclear. Germline V lookup: CDR1 SQVTM, CDR2 ANQGSEA. Trimming cost V 4 bases and J 0 bases, with 6 bases left between them. CDR3 length: 12 amino acids. The CDR3 DNA reads TGCAGCGTTGGCGGGGTGAACACTGAAGCTTTCTTT. This translates into CSVGGVNTEAFF.

This clonotype was detected ten times or more. The chain joins TRBV28 to TRBJ1-4; 8 positions match TRBD1. Germline lookup yields CDR1 MDHEN and CDR2 SYDVKM. The V gene end was trimmed by 2 bases and the J gene end by 12 bases; junction bases not matched to a gene: 14. The CDR3 length is 16 residues. CDR3 DNA: TGTGCCAGCAGTTTAGATCGGACAGGGTTAATTGTTGAACTGTTTTTT. Protein product: CASSLDRTGLIVELFF. The entire variable domain, with the rest obtained from reference TRBV28 and TRBJ1-4, is as follows: DVKVTQSSRYLVKRTGEKVFLECVQDMDHENMFWYRQDPGLGLRLIYFSYDVKMKEKGDIPEGYSVSREKKERFSLILESASTNQTSMYLCASSLDRTGLIVELFFGSGTQLSVL.

Only a few counts were recorded for this clonotype. The chain links TRBV5-1 to TRBJ2-1; D possibly corresponds to TRBD2 (6 bases). The germline V and J ends were trimmed by 7 bases and 4 bases, with 15 bases remaining between them. The germline V gene encodes CDR1 SGHRS and CDR2 YFSETQ. The CDR3 loop spans 14 amino acids. This CDR3 reads CASWAGTPYNEQFF. CDR3 DNA sequence: TGCGCCAGCTGGGCGGGAACCCCTTACAATGAGCAGTTCTTC.

The gene calls are TRBV18 and TRBJ2-4, with D maybe TRBD1 (5 bases). CDR3 size: 17 residues. The germline V gene encodes CDR1 KGHSH and CDR2 LQKENI. V lost 3 bases, J lost 1 base, and 16 bases lay in between. This chain's CDR3 is CASSPTGTGHAKNIQYF. DNA of the CDR3: TGTGCCAGCTCACCTACCGGCACAGGTCATGCCAAAAACATTCAGTACTTC.

CDR3 in amino acids: CASSLGRRELPYEQYF. CDR3 in DNA: TGTGCCAGCAGCTTAGGAAGACGGGAGCTACCCTACGAGCAGTACTTC. The rearrangement links TRBV7-2 to TRBJ2-7; possible D gene TRBD2, 6 bases. This CDR3 comprises 16 residues. V was shortened by 1 base and J by 2 bases, with 15 bases between the two germline ends. Germline CDR1 SGHTA, CDR2 FQGNSA.

The chain has TRBV20-1 and TRBJ2-7; possibly TRBD1 for D (7 bases). The tail of the sequence fits TRBJ2-1 better, so the J call may be wrong. Germline CDR1 reads DFQATT; CDR2 reads SNEGSKA (reference sequence). The CDR3 length is 14 residues. CDR3 sequence: CSAKILAGGYEQFF. DNA for the CDR3: TGCAGTGCTAAGATCCTGGCAGGGGGGTACGAGCAGTTCTTC.

This clonotype showed up many times. The rearrangement uses TRBV2 and TRBJ2-2; possible D gene TRBD1, 6 bases. This CDR3 spans 19 amino acids. The germline V gene encodes CDR1 SNHLY and CDR2 FYNNEI. Deletions cut 4 bases from V and 1 base from J, with 22 bases between. The CDR3 nucleotides read TGTGCCAGCAGTGCGGATGGGGGCCTAAAAAATCAGAACACCGGGGAGCTGTTTTTT. Amino acid sequence: CASSADGGLKNQNTGELFF.

The genes are TRBV7-2 and TRBJ2-2; TRBD1 matches at 11 bases. The CDR3 is 17 amino acids. Trimming at V came to 1 base and at J to 3 bases, leaving 4 bases not matched to a gene. The V gene's germline CDR1 is SGHTA and CDR2 FQGNSA. The CDR3 DNA is TGTGCCAGCAGCTTAGTTGGGACAGGGGGATACACCGGGGAGCTGTTTTTT. Translating it yields CASSLVGTGGYTGELFF.

This clonotype was seen at least ten times. V gene TRBV20-1 combines with J gene TRBJ2-7, with a tentative D call TRBD1 (6 bases). The CDR3 covers 14 residues. Germline-derived CDR1 and CDR2 are DFQATT and SNEGSKA (reference sequence). Between the trimmed V and J ends, which lost 0 bases and 6 bases, there was a span of 15 bases. The CDR3 DNA reads as TGCAGTGCTAGAGATGTACAGGGCTTGGCCGAGCAGTACTTC. Translated, it gives CSARDVQGLAEQYF.

This clonotype has a count of ten or more. The V gene is TRBV27, the J gene TRBJ2-1; D is perhaps TRBD1 or TRBD2 (5 bases each). Trimming pared 3 bases from V and 6 bases from J, leaving 9 bases between. Germline values: CDR1 MNHEY, CDR2 SMNVEV (reference sequence). The length of the CDR3 is 13 residues. CDR3 sequence: CASSFSGTNEQFF. The CDR3 bases are TGTGCCAGCAGTTTCTCAGGGACCAATGAGCAGTTCTTC.

This clonotype showed up just a few times. This chain uses TRBV14 with TRBJ2-7, with TRBD1 identical over 8 bases. The ends lost 0 bases at V and 3 bases at J; junction bases unmatched: 4. CDR1 is SGHDN, CDR2 FVKESK, per germline. This CDR3 region has 15 residues. The CDR3 protein is CASSQDRGQDYEQYF. Here the CDR3 DNA reads TGTGCCAGCAGCCAAGATAGGGGACAGGACTACGAGCAGTACTTC. Complete variable domain (other parts from reference TRBV14 and TRBJ2-7): EAGVTQFPSHSVIEKGQTVTLRCDPISGHDNLYWYRRVMGKEIKFLLHFVKESKQDESGMPNNRFLAERTGGTYSTLKVQPAELEDSGVYFCASSQDRGQDYEQYFGPGTRLTVT.